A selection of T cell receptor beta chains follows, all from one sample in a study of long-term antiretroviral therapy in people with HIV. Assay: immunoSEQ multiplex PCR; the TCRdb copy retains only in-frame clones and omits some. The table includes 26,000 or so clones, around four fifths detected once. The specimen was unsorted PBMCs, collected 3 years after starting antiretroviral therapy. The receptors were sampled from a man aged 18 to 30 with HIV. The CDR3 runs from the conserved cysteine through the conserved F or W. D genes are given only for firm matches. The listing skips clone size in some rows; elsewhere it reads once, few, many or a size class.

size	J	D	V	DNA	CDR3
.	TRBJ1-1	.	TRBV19	TGTGCCAGTAGTATACAGGGGAACACTGAAGCTTTCTTT	CASSIQGNTEAFF
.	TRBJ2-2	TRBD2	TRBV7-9	TGTGCCAGCAGCTCGGGACTAGCGGAGAACACCGGGGAGCTGTTTTTT	CASSSGLAENTGELFF
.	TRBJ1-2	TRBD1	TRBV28	TGTGCCAGCAGCGACAGGGTGAGGTACTATGGCTACACCTTC	CASSDRVRYYGYTF
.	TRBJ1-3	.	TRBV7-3	TGTGCCAGCAGCTGGGGACATGGAAACACCATATATTTT	CASSWGHGNTIYF
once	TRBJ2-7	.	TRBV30	TGTGCCTGGACCCCGCTCCGAATTGGGGTAGGACCCTACGAGCAGTACTTC	CAWTPLRIGVGPYEQYF
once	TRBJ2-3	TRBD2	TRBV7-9	TGTGCCAGCAGCCTCCCCCAGCGGGGGGGCACAGATACGCAGTATTTT	CASSLPQRGGTDTQYF
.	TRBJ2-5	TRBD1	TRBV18	TGTGCCAGCTCACCACCGGGACAGAAAGAGACCCAGTACTTC	CASSPPGQKETQYF
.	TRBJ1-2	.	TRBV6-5	TGTGCCAGCTCGAAAGTCCGTAACTATGGCTACACCTTC	CASSKVRNYGYTF
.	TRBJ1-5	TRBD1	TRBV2	TGTGCCAGCAGTGGACAGGGGATCGCGAATCAGCCCCAGCATTTT	CASSGQGIANQPQHF
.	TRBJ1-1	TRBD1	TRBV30	TGTGCCTGGAGTGTGGAGGGGGCGACGAGAGCTTTCTTT	CAWSVEGATRAFF
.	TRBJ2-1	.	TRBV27	TGTGCCAGCAGTTCGGCCCGGTCCTACAATGAGCAGTTCTTC	CASSSARSYNEQFF
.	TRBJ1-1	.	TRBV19	TGTGCCGTTAGTTGGGTACACGCCGGGAACACTGAAGCTTTCTTT	CAVSWVHAGNTEAFF
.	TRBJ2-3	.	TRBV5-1	TGCGCCAGCAGCTTGGCGGACCGCACAGATACGCAGTATTTT	CASSLADRTDTQYF
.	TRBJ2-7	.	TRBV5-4	TGTGCCAGCAGCTTGGGATCGTACGGCCCCGGCTCCTACGAGCAGTACTTC	CASSLGSYGPGSYEQYF
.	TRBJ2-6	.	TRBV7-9	TGTGCCAGCAGCTTTAGGTCTGGGGCCAACGTCCTGACTTTC	CASSFRSGANVLTF
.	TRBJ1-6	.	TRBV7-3	TGTGCCAGCAGCTTATTACCGGGGGAGGGTTCACCCCTCCACTTT	CASSLLPGEGSPLHF
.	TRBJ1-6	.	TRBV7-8	TGTGCCAGCAGCGGACAGAATTCACCCCTCCACTTT	CASSGQNSPLHF
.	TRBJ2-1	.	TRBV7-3	TGTGCCAGCAGCTTAGAGGGGGAATTGAATGAGCAGTTCTTC	CASSLEGELNEQFF
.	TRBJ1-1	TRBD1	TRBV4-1	TGCGCCAGCAGCCAAAGACAGGGGATGGAGACTGAAGCTTTCTTT	CASSQRQGMETEAFF
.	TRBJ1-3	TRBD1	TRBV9	TGTGCCAGCAGCGCCGGGGACGAGGGGGCTGACACCATATATTTT	CASSAGDEGADTIYF
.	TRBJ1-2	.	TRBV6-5	TGTGCCAGCAGTCCTTCGGAGGGGGGCCCCTATGGCTACACCTTC	CASSPSEGGPYGYTF
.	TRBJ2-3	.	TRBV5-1	TGCGCCAGCAGCCCAGGGAGTGTGGGCACAGATACGCAGTATTTT	CASSPGSVGTDTQYF
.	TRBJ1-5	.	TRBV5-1	TGCGCCAGCAGCTTGGAAGGGAGGCAGCCCCAGCATTTT	CASSLEGRQPQHF
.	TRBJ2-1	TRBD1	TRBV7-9	TGTGCCAGCAGCCAGGGACAGGGGATGCGTGAGCAGTTCTTC	CASSQGQGMREQFF
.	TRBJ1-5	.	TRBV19	TGTGCCAGTAGTATTCCGGGGGCCCAGCATTTT	CASSIPGAQHF
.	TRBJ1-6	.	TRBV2	TGTGCCAGCAGTACCGGGACGGACCTTTCACCCCTCCACTTT	CASSTGTDLSPLHF
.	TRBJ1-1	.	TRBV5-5	TGTGCCAGCAGCTCCTATGCCGGGACAAAAAAGGCTTTCTTT	CASSSYAGTKKAFF
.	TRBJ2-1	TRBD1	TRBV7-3	TGTGCCAGCAGCTTAGAGGTAGGAGACAGGGGTATAGTTGAGCAGTTCTTC	CASSLEVGDRGIVEQFF
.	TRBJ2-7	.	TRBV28	TGTGCCAGCAGTACTCATAGCGGAAGCTCCTACGAGCAGTACTTC	CASSTHSGSSYEQYF
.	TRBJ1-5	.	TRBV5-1	TGCGCCAGCAGCCCGTCCGGGACAACTAATCAGCCCCAGCATTTT	CASSPSGTTNQPQHF
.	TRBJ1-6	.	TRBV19	TGTGCCAGTAGCTTCACCGTGGGGAATTCACCCCTCCACTTT	CASSFTVGNSPLHF
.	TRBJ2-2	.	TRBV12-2	TGTGCAAGTCGCATTAGACAGAGGAACACCGGGGAGCTGTTTTTT	CASRIRQRNTGELFF
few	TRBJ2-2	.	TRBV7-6	TGTGCCAGCAGCTTAGTTATGGAGACGCCCACCGGGGAGCTGTTTTTT	CASSLVMETPTGELFF
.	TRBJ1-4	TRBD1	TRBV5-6	TGTGCCAGCAGCTTGTTCCGGGGACAGGGTTATGAAAAACTGTTTTTT	CASSLFRGQGYEKLFF
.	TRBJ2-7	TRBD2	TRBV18	TGTGCCAGCTCACCACCGATTAGCGGGGTCTCCTACGAGCAGTACTTC	CASSPPISGVSYEQYF
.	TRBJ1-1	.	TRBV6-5	TGTGCCAGCAGTCCTTTAACGGTGAACACTGAAGCTTTCTTT	CASSPLTVNTEAFF
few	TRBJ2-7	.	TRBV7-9	TGTGCCAGCAGCTTTGGGGAGCAGTACTTC	CASSFGEQYF
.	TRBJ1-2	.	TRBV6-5	TGTGCCAGCAGTTACACGGAGGGGGTTCGAAACACCTTC	CASSYTEGVRNTF
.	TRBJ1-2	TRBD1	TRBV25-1	TGTGCCAGCAGTGTTTCGACAGGGGTTAACTATGGCTACACCTTC	CASSVSTGVNYGYTF
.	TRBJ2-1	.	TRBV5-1	TGCGCCAGCAGCTTGGTAGGCCCTGGGAATGAGCAGTTCTTC	CASSLVGPGNEQFF
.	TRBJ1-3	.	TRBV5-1	TGCGCCAGCAGCTTTTCAGCTAGCTCTGGAAACACCATATATTTT	CASSFSASSGNTIYF
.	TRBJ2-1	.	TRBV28	TGTGCCAGCAGTTCCCCGGGACACCCCCGAGGCGATGAGCAGTTCTTC	CASSSPGHPRGDEQFF
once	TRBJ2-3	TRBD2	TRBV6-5	TGTGCCAGCAGTTACAAGGCGGGGGATGATACGGGGATGCAGTATTTT	CASSYKAGDDTGMQYF
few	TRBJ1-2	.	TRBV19	TGTGCCAGTAGGGTACAGGCCGGTTATGGCTACACCTTC	CASRVQAGYGYTF
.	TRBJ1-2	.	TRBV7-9	TGTGCCAGCAGCCGTGGACCGAACTTTGCCGCTTATGGCTACACCTTC	CASSRGPNFAAYGYTF
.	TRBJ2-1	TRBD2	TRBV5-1	TGCGCCAGCAGCTTGGCCATCGGGACTAGCTACAATGAGCAGTTCTTC	CASSLAIGTSYNEQFF
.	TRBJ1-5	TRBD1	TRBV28	TGTGCCAGCAGCCATGGACAGGGCATACAGCCCCAGCATTTT	CASSHGQGIQPQHF
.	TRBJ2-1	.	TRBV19	TGTGCCAGTAGTATAGCCGACTCCTACAATGAGCAGTTCTTC	CASSIADSYNEQFF
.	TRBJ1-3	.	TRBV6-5	TGTGCCAGCAGTTACGGCCCCTTCCTCTCTGGAAACACCATATATTTT	CASSYGPFLSGNTIYF
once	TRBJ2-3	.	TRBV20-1	TGCAGTCAGACCTCAGATACGCAGTATTTT	CSQTSDTQYF
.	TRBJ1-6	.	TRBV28	TGTGCCAGCACCCTCCGGGAGCCAAATTCACCCCTCCACTTT	CASTLREPNSPLHF
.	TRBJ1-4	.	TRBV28	TGTGCCAGCAGTCTTCGACTAGGTGAAAAACTGTTTTTT	CASSLRLGEKLFF
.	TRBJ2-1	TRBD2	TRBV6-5	TGTGCCAGCAGTTACCTAAGCGGGGGGGATCACAATGAGCAGTTCTTC	CASSYLSGGDHNEQFF
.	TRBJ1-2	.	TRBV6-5	TGTGCCAGCAGGCCCCCATGGGGGGCCTATGGCTACACCTTC	CASRPPWGAYGYTF